What follows is one TCR beta chain and its context. Its antigen is unidentified. The primer mix had 60 Vbeta and 13 Jbeta primers. TCRdb's copy holds only in-frame clones and misses some; the assay was immunoSEQ multiplex PCR. Among about 180,000 clones, around four fifths were seen once, and the ten largest hold around 3.4%. The data derive from a study of cytomegalovirus exposure and HLA in healthy donors. Study-level findings and limits: In a later analysis, TCR beta V- and J-gene trimming was associated with a missense DCLRE1C variant. Presence/absence analyses assumed roughly uniform sequencing depth across donors. Apparent HLA restriction characterized most CMV-associated TCR beta chains in a later analysis.

V shed 2 bases and J shed 2 bases, with 6 bases lying between them. The CDR3 consists of 13 residues. Germline loops: CDR1 KGHSH, CDR2 LQKENI. Donors were ostensibly healthy at sampling, although undocumented immune exposures were probable. The receptor was derived from a woman aged 60-75 years in good health and CMV-seropositive. The chain employs TRBV18 and TRBJ2-5; unclear D gene. Source material: PBMCs. This CDR3 reads CASSPITQETQYF. As DNA, the CDR3 is TGTGCCAGCTCACCAATTACACAAGAGACCCAGTACTTC. The variable domain in full, with the rest retrieved from reference TRBV18 and TRBJ2-5, is NAGVMQNPRHLVRRRGQEARLRCSPMKGHSHVYWYRQLPEEGLKFMVYLQKENIIDESGMPKERFSAEFPKEGPSILRIQQVVRGDSAAYFCASSPITQETQYFGPGTRLLVL.